The present TCR beta chain was sequenced within a study of Ad26.COV2.S vaccination and SARS-CoV-2 variants (dated by TCRdb to the early 2020s). Background for the entire study: Donors in the vaccine arm were drawn from COV1001, a phase I-IIa trial of Ad26.COV2.S in healthy adults that was multicentre, randomized, double-blind and placebo-controlled. Ad26.COV2.S was administered intramuscularly at a dose of 5x10^10 or 1x10^11 viral particles, either as one shot or as two shots given 56 days apart. TCRbeta repertoire sequencing was used to assess the specificity and breadth of SARS-CoV-2-reactive T cell receptors after Ad26.COV2.S vaccination. The TCR-sequenced set comprised approximately 32 samples: about 19 Ad26.COV2.S vaccine recipients, 5 placebo recipients and 8 SARS-CoV-2 convalescent individuals. Participants in the trial were split at random into five groups of five each, receiving low-dose or high-dose Ad26.COV2.S once or twice, or else placebo on both occasions. Blinding of investigators to trial group allocation was maintained during experiments and outcome assessment. General conclusions and limits of the study: Comparable non-spike TCR breadth was observed between vaccine and placebo recipients, consistent with only spike being contained in the vaccine. Higher spike-specific TCR breadth was observed in Ad26.COV2.S recipients than in placebo recipients (P = 0.0014). The authors noted that total T cell responses may have been underestimated by the TCR breadth and depth analyses. After vaccination, substantial breadth of spike-specific CD8+ and CD4+ T cell responses was reported. The study lacked the statistical power to compare responses across vaccine doses or regimens.

Taken from cysteine to phenylalanine, the CDR3 has 15 residues. The entry retains the CDR3 DNA only, 45 bases that are in frame from base 1. Via the germline V gene, CDR1 is SNHLY and CDR2 FYNNEI. Germline trimming amounts to 6 bases on V and 4 bases on J, with 8 as the count of junction bases outside the gene matches. The immunoSEQ Assay was the method used to sequence TCRbeta CDR3 regions. After extraction, genomic DNA underwent amplification by bias-controlled multiplex PCR, followed by high-throughput sequencing. The published analysis was carried out like this. To quantify the absolute abundance of every unique TCRbeta CDR3 region, sequences were collapsed and filtered. T cell fraction was estimated by normalizing TCRbeta template counts to usable DNA, which was measured by amplifying reference genes present in all nucleated cells. Repertoire TCRs were annotated as SARS-CoV-2-specific by exact matching of V gene, CDR3 amino acid sequence and J gene to a known reactive TCR set. The reference SARS-CoV-2 TCR set came from MIRA and was filtered for enrichment in COVID-19-positive ImmuneCODE repertoires, removing public or cross-reactive TCRs. Based on the MIRA antigens, annotated TCRs were further analysed at the level of specific ORF or position within ORF. Breadth was defined as the number of annotated unique rearrangements divided by the total number of unique productive rearrangements, and depth was defined as the summed frequency of the annotated unique rearrangements. Two-sided Wilcoxon rank-sum tests were used to compare TCR breadth between groups. This immuneACCESS table, as held by TCRdb, lists in-frame sequences with V and J called but not all clones. Of the missing ones, under half trace to an unresolved V gene in checked studies; the others have no known cause. V, J and clone size reflect that table, while D and trimming were determined from the DNA. This sample has 300,000 to 450,000 clones in its table, and more than 75% of those were observed once. The ten largest clones capture 3% to 4% of the sample.

With respect to this clone: Its antigen specificity is not known. The sample holds no much larger clone one base away, and base qualities are not on file.

The sample's treatment or condition label is to be understood as: roughly 19 received Ad26.COV2.S at low or high dose, single or two shots; several received placebo; per-sample allocation not given. For vaccine and placebo recipients, repertoires were sequenced using samples collected on day 63 after the first injection. In Cohort 1b, 20 to 25 adults aged 18-55 years were enrolled at a single site in Boston, USA, between 29 July and 7 August 2020. Ad26.COV2.S was a replication-incompetent adenovirus type 26 vector expressing a prefusion-stabilized SARS-CoV-2 spike protein from the original Wuhan strain.

Recombination connected TRBV2 to TRBJ1-3; a stretch of 8 junction bases matches TRBD1. The TCR was taken from a person between 18 and 59 years old who received the Ad26.COV2.S COVID-19 vaccine or a placebo. Here the sequenced sample was peripheral blood, taken in a trial of Ad26.COV2.S vaccine versus placebo. The CDR3 amino acid sequence is: CASRVRGQGGNTIYF. The DNA sequence is as follows: TGTGCCAGCAGAGTGAGAGGACAGGGAGGAAACACCATATATTTT.